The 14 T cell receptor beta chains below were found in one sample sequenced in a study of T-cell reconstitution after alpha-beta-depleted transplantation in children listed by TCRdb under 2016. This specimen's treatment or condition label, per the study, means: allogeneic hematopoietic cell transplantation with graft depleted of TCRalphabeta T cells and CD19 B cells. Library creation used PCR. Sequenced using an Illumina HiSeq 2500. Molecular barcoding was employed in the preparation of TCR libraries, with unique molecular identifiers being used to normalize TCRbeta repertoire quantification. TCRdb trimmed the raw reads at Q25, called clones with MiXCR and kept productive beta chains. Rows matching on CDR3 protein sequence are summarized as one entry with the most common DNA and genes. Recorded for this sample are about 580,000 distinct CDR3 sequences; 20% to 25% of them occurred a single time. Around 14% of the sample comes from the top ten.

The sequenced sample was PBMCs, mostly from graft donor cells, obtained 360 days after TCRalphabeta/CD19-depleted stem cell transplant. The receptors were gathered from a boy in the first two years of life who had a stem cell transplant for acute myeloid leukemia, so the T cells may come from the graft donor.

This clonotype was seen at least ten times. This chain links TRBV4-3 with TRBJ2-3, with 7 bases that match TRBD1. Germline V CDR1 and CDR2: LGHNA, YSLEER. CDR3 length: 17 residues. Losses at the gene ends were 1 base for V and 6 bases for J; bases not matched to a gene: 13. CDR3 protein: CASSQATGKYTTDTQYF. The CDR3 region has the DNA TGCGCCAGCAGCCAAGCGACAGGGAAGTACACCACGGATACGCAGTATTTT.

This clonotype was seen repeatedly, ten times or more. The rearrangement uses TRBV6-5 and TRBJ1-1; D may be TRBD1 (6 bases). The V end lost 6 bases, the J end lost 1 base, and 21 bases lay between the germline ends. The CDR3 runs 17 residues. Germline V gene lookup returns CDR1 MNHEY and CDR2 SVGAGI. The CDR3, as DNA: TGTGCCAGCAGAAAGGGGGGGAAGGGGCCGGGGAACACTGAAGCTTTCTTT. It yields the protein CASRKGGKGPGNTEAFF.

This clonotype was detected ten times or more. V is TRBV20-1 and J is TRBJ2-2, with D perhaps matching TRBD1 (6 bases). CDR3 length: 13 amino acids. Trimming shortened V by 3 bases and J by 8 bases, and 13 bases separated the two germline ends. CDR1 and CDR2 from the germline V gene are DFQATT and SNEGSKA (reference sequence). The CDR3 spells CSARLQGRGELFF. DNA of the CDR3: TGCAGTGCTAGGTTGCAGGGGCGGGGGGAGCTGTTTTTT.

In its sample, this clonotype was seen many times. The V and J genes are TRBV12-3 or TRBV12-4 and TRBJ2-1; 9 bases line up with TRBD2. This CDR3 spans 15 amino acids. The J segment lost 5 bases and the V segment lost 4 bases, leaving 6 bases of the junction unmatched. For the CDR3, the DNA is TGTGCCAGCAGTTGGCCGGGACTAGCTCACAATGAGCAGTTCTTC. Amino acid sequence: CASSWPGLAHNEQFF.

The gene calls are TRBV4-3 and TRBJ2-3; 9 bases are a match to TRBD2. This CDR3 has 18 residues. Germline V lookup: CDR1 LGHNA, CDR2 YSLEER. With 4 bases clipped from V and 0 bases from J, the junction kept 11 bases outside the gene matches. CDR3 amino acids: CASSLNPSLAGSTDTQYF. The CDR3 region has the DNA TGCGCCAGCAGCCTCAATCCGAGCCTAGCGGGGAGCACAGATACGCAGTATTTT.

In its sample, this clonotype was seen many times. The CDR3 bases are TGCAGCGTTGAGCGGCTTATGAACACTGAAGCTTTCTTT. Translation: CSVERLMNTEAFF. The J gene is TRBJ1-1, the V gene TRBV29-1; D is unclear. V lost 3 bases and J lost 0, with 8 bases in between. This CDR3 has 13 residues. In germline, CDR1 is SQVTM, CDR2 ANQGSEA.

The CDR3 region is CAKGGQDPQETQYF. DNA of the CDR3: TGTGCCAAGGGGGGGCAGGACCCTCAAGAGACCCAGTACTTC. V usage is TRBV6-1 and J usage is TRBJ2-5; D is perhaps TRBD2 (7 bases). Germline V gives CDR1 MNHNS, CDR2 SASEGT. With 10 bases removed from V and 2 bases from J, the gap between germline ends came to 17 bases. CDR3 length equals 14 residues.

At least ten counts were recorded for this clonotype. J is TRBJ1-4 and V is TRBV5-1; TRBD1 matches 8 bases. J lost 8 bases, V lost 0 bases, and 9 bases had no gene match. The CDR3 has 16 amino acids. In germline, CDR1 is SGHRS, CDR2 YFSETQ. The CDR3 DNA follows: TGCGCCAGCAGCTTGGGCCATCGGGACAGGTGGGAAAAACTGTTTTTT. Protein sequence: CASSLGHRDRWEKLFF.

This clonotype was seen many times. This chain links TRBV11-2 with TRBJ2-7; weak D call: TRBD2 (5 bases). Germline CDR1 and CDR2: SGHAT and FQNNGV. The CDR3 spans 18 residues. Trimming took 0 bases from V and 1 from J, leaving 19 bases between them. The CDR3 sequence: CASSLDQVRRGLSYEQYF. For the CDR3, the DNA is TGTGCCAGCAGCTTAGATCAAGTTAGACGAGGGCTTTCCTACGAGCAGTACTTC. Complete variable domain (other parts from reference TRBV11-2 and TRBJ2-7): EAGVAQSPRYKIIEKRQSVAFWCNPISGHATLYWYQQILGQGPKLLIQFQNNGVVDDSQLPKDRFSAERLKGVDSTLKIQPAKLEDSAVYLCASSLDQVRRGLSYEQYFGPGTRLTVT.

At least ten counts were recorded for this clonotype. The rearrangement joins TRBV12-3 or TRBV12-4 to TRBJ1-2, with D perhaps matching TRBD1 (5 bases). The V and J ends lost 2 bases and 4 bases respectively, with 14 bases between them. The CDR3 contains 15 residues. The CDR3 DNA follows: TGTGCCAGCAGTTTAAAGGGGACGGTTAGCTATGGCTACACCTTC. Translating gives CASSLKGTVSYGYTF.

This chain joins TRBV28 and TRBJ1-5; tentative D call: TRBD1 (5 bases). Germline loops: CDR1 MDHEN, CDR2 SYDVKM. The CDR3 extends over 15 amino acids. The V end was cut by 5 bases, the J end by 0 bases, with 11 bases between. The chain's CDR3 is CASSRPGGSNQPQHF. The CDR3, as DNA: TGTGCCAGCAGTCGTCCGGGGGGTAGCAATCAGCCCCAGCATTTT.

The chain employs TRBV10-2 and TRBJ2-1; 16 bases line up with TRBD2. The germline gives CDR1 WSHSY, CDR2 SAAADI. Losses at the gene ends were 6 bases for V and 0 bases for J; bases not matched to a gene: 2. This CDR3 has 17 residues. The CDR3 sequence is CASRGLAGGYSYNEQFF. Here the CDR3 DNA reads TGCGCCAGCAGGGGACTAGCGGGGGGGTACTCCTACAATGAGCAGTTCTTC.

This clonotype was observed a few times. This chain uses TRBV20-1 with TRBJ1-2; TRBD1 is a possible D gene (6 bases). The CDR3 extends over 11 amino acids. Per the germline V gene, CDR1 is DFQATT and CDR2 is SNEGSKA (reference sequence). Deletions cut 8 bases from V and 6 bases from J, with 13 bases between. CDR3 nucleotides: TGCAGTTCCGACAGGACGAATGGCTACACCTTC. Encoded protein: CSSDRTNGYTF.

CDR3 protein: CSARDPVTYEQYF. The CDR3 coding sequence is TGCAGTGCTCGGGACCCCGTCACCTACGAGCAGTACTTC. The genes are TRBV20-1 and TRBJ2-7, with D perhaps being TRBD1 or TRBD2 (5 bases each). Germline V gene data show CDR1 as DFQATT and CDR2 as SNEGSKA (reference sequence). The CDR3 runs 13 residues. V shed 5 bases and J shed 2 bases, with 13 bases lying between them.